This record covers a single T cell receptor beta chain. Antigen unknown. Trimming stripped 6 bases from V and 2 bases from J, with 16 bases between. The CDR3 is 15 residues long. CDR1 SGDLS and CDR2 YYNGEE come from the germline V gene. This sample is drawn from a study of OX40 agonist ivuxolimab in advanced cancers. Study findings and constraints: Partial responders dosed at 0.1-3.0 mg/kg displayed clonal expansion ranking among the lowest.

Measured with immunoSEQ multiplex PCR; TCRdb has only the in-frame clones, and not every one. Among about 50,000 clones listed, around 85% were seen once. The TCR comes from an adult with an advanced solid tumor such as melanoma, head and neck, liver or kidney cancer. The chain employs TRBV9 and TRBJ2-3; TRBD2 is a possible D gene (6 bases). This sample comprised CD4+ or CD8+ T cells sorted from blood, obtained in a trial of the OX40 agonist ivuxolimab. This CDR3 is CASTRAAGFTDTQYF. The CDR3 nucleotides are TGTGCCAGCACTAGGGCGGCGGGGTTCACAGATACGCAGTATTTT.